The 13 T cell receptor beta chains below all came from one sample that was sequenced in a study of blood T cell repertoires in COVID-19. Clones were read by immunoSEQ multiplex PCR, and TCRdb kept only the in-frame ones, dropping some. The sample lists about 170,000 clones, roughly 84% occurring once. Material: peripheral blood. These receptors all stem from a woman of 80 years or more with active or convalescent COVID-19.

The chain uses TRBV4-1 and TRBJ1-3, with no clear D. The CDR3 contains 14 residues. Trimming cost V 0 bases and J 1 base, with 4 bases left between them. Looked up from germline, CDR1 is MGHRA and CDR2 is YSYEKL. In DNA form, the CDR3 reads TGCGCCAGCAGCCAAGATCAGTCTGGAAACACCATATATTTT. Its protein product is CASSQDQSGNTIYF.

The chain employs TRBV28 and TRBJ2-1; 12 nucleotides match TRBD2. With 6 bases clipped from V and 3 bases from J, the junction kept 6 bases outside the gene matches. The CDR3 contains 16 residues. CDR1 and CDR2 (germline): MDHEN, SYDVKM. CDR3 bases: TGTGCCAGCAGATCGGGACTAGCGGGTTACTACAATGAGCAGTTCTTC. Translated, it gives CASRSGLAGYYNEQFF.

A word on this clone: The same CDR3 also results from other DNA sequences found in this sample. The V gene is TRBV18, the J gene TRBJ1-5; D ambiguous. V was trimmed by 2 bases and J by 6 bases, leaving 8 bases between them. The CDR3 consists of 13 residues. CDR1 KGHSH and CDR2 LQKENI come from the germline V gene. This CDR3 reads CASSPLEGQPQHF. The CDR3 DNA reads TGTGCCAGCTCACCATTGGAGGGTCAGCCCCAGCATTTT.

A word on this clone: The sample has other DNA sequences that encode this CDR3 too. The V gene is TRBV7-2, the J gene TRBJ1-2, with 7 positions matching TRBD1. J gave up 7 bases and V 5 bases, and 7 bases lay outside the gene matches. The CDR3 consists of 13 residues. Germline V gene sequence: CDR1 SGHTA, CDR2 FQGNSA. The CDR3 protein is CASSPRQGGGYTF. For the CDR3, the DNA is TGTGCCAGCAGCCCACGACAGGGAGGTGGCTACACCTTC.

The V gene is TRBV14, the J gene TRBJ1-1; tentatively, D is TRBD1 (6 bases). The CDR3 sequence is 15 residues long. Germline CDR1 reads SGHDN; CDR2 reads FVKESK. Trimming took 0 bases from V and 1 from J, leaving 9 bases between them. The CDR3 sequence is CASSQDQGPNTEAFF. In DNA form, the CDR3 reads TGTGCCAGCAGCCAAGATCAGGGGCCGAACACTGAAGCTTTCTTT.

V is TRBV7-3 and J is TRBJ2-5, with 9 bases that match TRBD1. The ends lost 5 bases at V and 4 bases at J; junction bases unmatched: 2. In germline, CDR1 is SGHTA, CDR2 FQGTGA. The CDR3 totals 13 residues. The CDR3 coding sequence is TGTGCCAGCAGCAAGGGACAGGGAGAGACCCAGTACTTC. Its translation is CASSKGQGETQYF.

The V gene is TRBV19, the J gene TRBJ2-1; no reliable D call. The CDR3 is 13 amino acids. Germline V gene lookup returns CDR1 LNHDA and CDR2 SQIVND (reference sequence). Trimming took 3 bases from V and 8 from J, leaving 11 bases between them. CDR3 DNA: TGTGCCAGTAGTATCGCCCCTCCGGATGAGCAGTTCTTC. This encodes CASSIAPPDEQFF.

CDR3 nucleotide sequence: TGTGCCAGCAGCCTAGACCCAGTCACTGAGCAGTTCTTC. Translated, it gives CASSLDPVTEQFF. The rearrangement links TRBV7-2 to TRBJ2-1; D call uncertain. The germline gives CDR1 SGHTA, CDR2 FQGNSA. With 5 bases removed from V and 9 bases from J, the gap between germline ends came to 14 bases. The CDR3 is 13 amino acids.

The CDR3 coding sequence is TGCGCCAGCAGCCCGGGACTACCGGGAGATACGCAGTATTTT. Encoded protein: CASSPGLPGDTQYF. V is TRBV5-1 and J is TRBJ2-3; TRBD2 matches 7 bases. The germline V gene has CDR1 SGHRS and CDR2 YFSETQ. The length of the CDR3 is 14 residues. Losses at the gene ends were 4 bases for V and 5 bases for J; bases not matched to a gene: 7.

The chain has TRBV12-3 or TRBV12-4 and TRBJ2-5; tentative D call: TRBD1 (6 bases). This CDR3 comprises 12 residues. V lost 7 bases to trimming and J lost 8 bases, with 14 bases between them. The CDR3, as DNA: TGTGCCAGCAACCGGGACACCCTAACCCAGTACTTC. Its translation: CASNRDTLTQYF.

Here the CDR3 reads CASSRQGNYGYTF. DNA for the CDR3: TGTGCCAGCAGCAGACAGGGGAACTATGGCTACACCTTC. V usage is TRBV12-3 or TRBV12-4 and J usage is TRBJ1-2; 8 bases map to TRBD1. V was clipped by 6 bases and J by 2 bases; unmatched bases: 2. The CDR3 is 13 amino acids.

The V gene is TRBV28, the J gene TRBJ1-3; D may be TRBD1 (5 bases). The CDR3 contains 14 residues. Trimming cost V 5 bases and J 0 bases, with 8 bases left between them. Germline CDR1 and CDR2: MDHEN and SYDVKM. In DNA form, the CDR3 reads TGTGCCAGCAGTCCACAGGTCTCTGGAAACACCATATATTTT. Translated: CASSPQVSGNTIYF. The entire variable domain, with the rest obtained from reference TRBV28 and TRBJ1-3, is as follows: DVKVTQSSRYLVKRTGEKVFLECVQDMDHENMFWYRQDPGLGLRLIYFSYDVKMKEKGDIPEGYSVSREKKERFSLILESASTNQTSMYLCASSPQVSGNTIYFGEGSWLTVV.

The genes are TRBV7-9 and TRBJ1-2; D may be TRBD1 (5 bases). CDR1 and CDR2 from the germline V gene are SEHNR and FQNEAQ (reference sequence). V was trimmed by 4 bases and J by 6 bases, leaving 27 bases between them. The CDR3 runs to 18 residues. In DNA, the CDR3 is TGTGCCAGCAGCTCCCCGCGGGAGCCAGGGAAGAGTAAGGATGGCTACACCTTC. This gives the protein CASSSPREPGKSKDGYTF.